Following are 25 T cell receptor beta chains from one sample sequenced in a study of control samples from healthy donors and cancer patients (dated by TCRdb to about 2020). The library was produced with the immunoSEQ multiplex PCR assay. Imported from immuneACCESS, the table was reduced by TCRdb to in-frame sequences with V and J called. These copies leave out some clones; in studies compared against another copy, an unresolved V gene accounts for under half, and the cause of the remainder is not known. Here the sample has tens of thousands of clones; about four fifths occur a single time. Approximately 9.8% of the sample is in the top ten clones. The sequenced material came from blood. The receptors derive from a woman aged 55-70 years in good health.

The chain combines TRBV27 with TRBJ1-2; perhaps TRBD1 as D (6 bases). The V end was cut by 7 bases, the J end by 2 bases, with 11 bases between. This CDR3 is built from 13 residues. The germline gives CDR1 MNHEY, CDR2 SMNVEV (reference sequence). The CDR3 loop reads CASTRGENYGYTF. CDR3 sequence (DNA): TGTGCCAGCACCAGGGGCGAAAACTATGGCTACACCTTC.

The V and J genes are TRBV7-2 and TRBJ2-7; maybe TRBD1 (5 bases). Germline loops: CDR1 SGHTA, CDR2 FQGNSA. The CDR3 is made up of 13 amino acids. V gave up 2 bases and J gave up 5 bases, with 10 bases separating them. The CDR3 coding sequence is TGTGCCAGCAGCTTAAGCAGGGTCGACGAGCAGTACTTC. Protein product: CASSLSRVDEQYF.

This clone came up once. V is TRBV27 and J is TRBJ2-3; D possibly uses TRBD1 or TRBD2 (5 bases each). Germline loops: CDR1 MNHEY, CDR2 SMNVEV (reference sequence). V gave up 2 bases and J gave up 2 bases, with 14 bases separating them. CDR3 length equals 16 residues. This CDR3 reads CASSLEGRFITDTQYF. The CDR3 coding sequence is TGTGCCAGCAGTTTAGAGGGGCGATTCATCACAGATACGCAGTATTTT.

The chain employs TRBV2 and TRBJ1-2, with D uncertain. The CDR3 loop spans 12 amino acids. Per germline, CDR1 SNHLY and CDR2 FYNNEI. V gave up 1 base and J gave up 2 bases, with 2 bases separating them. CDR3 nucleotide sequence: TGTGCCAGCAGTGAAGAAAACTATGGCTACACCTTC. This encodes CASSEENYGYTF.

The chain joins TRBV3-1 (or the pseudogene TRBV3-2) to TRBJ1-3; D may be TRBD1 (5 bases). V lost 0 bases and J lost 0, with 12 bases in between. There are 17 residues in the CDR3. The germline gives CDR1 LGHDT, CDR2 YNNKEL (reference sequence). CDR3 nucleotides: TGTGCCAGCAGCCAAGATCAGAGCAGGGTCTCTGGAAACACCATATATTTT. It translates to CASSQDQSRVSGNTIYF.

This chain joins TRBV6-6 and TRBJ1-2; weak D call: TRBD1 (6 bases). CDR1 is MNHNY, CDR2 SVGAGI, per germline (reference sequence). The CDR3 consists of 15 residues. V lost 6 bases and J lost 4, with 18 bases in between. The CDR3 DNA follows: TGTGCCAGCAGCCCAAAGAGGACAGCCTCCTATGGCTACACCTTC. As protein: CASSPKRTASYGYTF.

The J gene is TRBJ2-6, the V gene TRBV7-2, with D hard to call. CDR1 is SGHTA, CDR2 FQGNSA, per germline. V was clipped by 5 bases and J by 3 bases, with 8 bases between them. CDR3 length: 14 amino acids. CDR3 in DNA: TGTGCCAGCAGCCCCCTTAGTGGGGCCAACGTCCTGACTTTC. Translated, it gives CASSPLSGANVLTF. Looking up the rest from reference TRBV7-2 and TRBJ2-6 gives the full variable domain: GAGVSQSPSNKVTEKGKDVELRCDPISGHTALYWYRQSLGQGLEFLIYFQGNSAPDKSGLPSDRFSAERTGGSVSTLTIQRTQQEDSAVYLCASSPLSGANVLTFGAGSRLTVL.

For this clone: The sample holds other DNA sequences that translate to the same CDR3. This chain links TRBV7-2 with TRBJ2-3; 13 bases are a match to TRBD2. CDR3 length: 16 amino acids. V shed 4 bases, J shed 4 bases, and the junction held 5 bases outside the gene matches. Germline values: CDR1 SGHTA, CDR2 FQGNSA. CDR3 region: CASSSRLAGGSDTQYF. In DNA form, the CDR3 reads TGTGCCAGCAGCTCCAGACTAGCGGGGGGCTCAGATACGCAGTATTTT.

This chain links TRBV7-6 with TRBJ1-1; D is perhaps TRBD1 (5 bases). Trimming stripped 5 bases from V and 4 bases from J, with 11 bases between. Germline values: CDR1 SGHVS, CDR2 FNYEAQ. This CDR3 has 13 amino acids. The CDR3 is CASSQAGITEAFF. CDR3 in DNA: TGTGCCAGCAGCCAGGCAGGGATCACTGAAGCTTTCTTT.

The table lists this clone with a count of one. The chain has TRBV6-5 and TRBJ2-1; D is unclear. The germline V gene has CDR1 MNHEY and CDR2 SVGAGI. The CDR3 is 15 residues long. V lost 6 bases, J lost 0 bases, and 12 bases lay in between. CDR3 bases: TGTGCCAGCAGCCCCCAGGACGACTCCTACAATGAGCAGTTCTTC. Translating gives CASSPQDDSYNEQFF.

The chain combines TRBV2 with TRBJ2-1, with 8 bases matching TRBD1. V was clipped by 4 bases and J by 9 bases; unmatched bases: 5. The germline gives CDR1 SNHLY, CDR2 FYNNEI. This CDR3 is built from 13 residues. CDR3 coding DNA: TGTGCCAGCAGTGGGACAGGGAACGGTGAGCAGTTCTTC. It translates to CASSGTGNGEQFF.

This clone was seen ten or more times. The V gene is TRBV19, the J gene TRBJ1-6; the D gene is possibly TRBD1 (5 bases). CDR3 length equals 14 residues. Germline CDR1 is LNHDA and CDR2 is SQIVND (reference sequence). With 3 bases removed from V and 7 bases from J, the gap between germline ends came to 10 bases. The CDR3 coding sequence is TGTGCCAGTAGTATCCAGGGTGGCAATTCACCCCTCCACTTT. Translated, it gives CASSIQGGNSPLHF.

The chain couples TRBV24-1 to TRBJ1-1, with D unresolved. The CDR3 has 13 residues. CDR1 and CDR2 from the germline V gene are KGHDR and SFDVKD. V gave up 7 bases and J gave up 1 base, with 9 bases separating them. CDR3 in DNA: TGTGCCACCAGCCTTACGGGGAACACTGAAGCTTTCTTT. Translated, it gives CATSLTGNTEAFF.

V gene TRBV2 combines with J gene TRBJ1-5; TRBD1 is a possible D gene (6 bases). The CDR3 is 15 amino acids. The V end was cut by 6 bases, the J end by 1 base, with 13 bases between. Per the germline V gene, CDR1 is SNHLY and CDR2 is FYNNEI. This CDR3 is CASRARQESNQPQHF. The CDR3 DNA reads as TGTGCCAGCAGAGCCCGACAGGAGAGCAATCAGCCCCAGCATTTT.

The DNA for the CDR3 is TGTGCCAGCAGTTTGTGGGCAGCTGGCTCCTACAATGAGCAGTTCTTC. Its translation is CASSLWAAGSYNEQFF. The chain combines TRBV28 with TRBJ2-1; D gene uncertain. Trimming stripped 3 bases from V and 0 bases from J, with 12 bases between. Germline assignment: CDR1 MDHEN and CDR2 SYDVKM. This CDR3 spans 16 amino acids.

The J gene is TRBJ2-7, the V gene TRBV5-1; 12 nucleotides line up with TRBD2. V gave up 7 bases and J gave up 7 bases; unmatched junction bases: 9. CDR1 and CDR2 (germline): SGHRS, YFSETQ. The CDR3 is 14 residues long. The CDR3: CASRTSGAYVEQYF. The CDR3 nucleotides are TGCGCCAGCCGGACTAGCGGGGCTTACGTAGAGCAGTACTTC.

This clone was recorded once. V usage is TRBV28 and J usage is TRBJ1-5; D uncertain. The length of the CDR3 is 13 residues. CDR1 is MDHEN, CDR2 SYDVKM, per germline. V was pared by 6 bases and J by 9 bases, with 15 bases between. CDR3 amino acids: CASRVDPGRPQHF. In DNA, the CDR3 is TGTGCCAGCAGAGTGGACCCTGGAAGGCCCCAGCATTTT.

The rearrangement links TRBV21-1 to TRBJ1-2; TRBD1, the table's D call, was not compared with the DNA. TRBV21-1 is given as a pseudogene. The CDR3 length is 14 residues. CDR3 loop: CASSKVRHNDGYTF. Written as DNA, the CDR3 is TGTGCCAGCAGCAAAGTTCGACATAACGATGGCTACACCTTC.

The rearrangement joins TRBV21-1 to TRBJ2-2; the table's TRBD2 call for D was not verified on the DNA. TRBV21-1 is termed a pseudogene. This CDR3 region has 16 residues. The DNA for the CDR3 is TGTGCCAGACCCCTCCCTATTTTGTCGGACACCGGGGAGCTGTTTTTT. This encodes CARPLPILSDTGELFF.

V and J are TRBV9 and TRBJ1-1; D may be TRBD1 (5 bases). CDR1 and CDR2 from the germline V gene are SGDLS and YYNGEE. Trimming removed 0 bases from V and 0 bases from J, with 15 bases in between. The CDR3 is 17 residues long. This CDR3 is CASSVAVGGLMNTEAFF. CDR3 nucleotide sequence: TGTGCCAGCAGCGTAGCTGTTGGGGGACTGATGAACACTGAAGCTTTCTTT.

This clone was seen once. V is TRBV11-2 and J is TRBJ2-1; D uncertain. V was pared by 1 base and J by 4 bases, with 5 bases between. The CDR3 has 13 residues. Germline V gene sequence: CDR1 SGHAT, CDR2 FQNNGV. The DNA of the CDR3 is TGTGCCAGCAGCTTAGCCCAGTACAATGAGCAGTTCTTC. As protein: CASSLAQYNEQFF.

The V and J genes are TRBV5-4 and TRBJ2-1; D is possibly TRBD2 (6 bases). The V end lost 3 bases, the J end lost 6 bases, and 16 bases lay between the germline ends. The V gene's germline CDR1 is SGHNT and CDR2 YYREEE (reference sequence). CDR3 length: 15 residues. The CDR3 reads CASSSTGSGLNEQFF. CDR3 in DNA: TGTGCCAGCAGCTCCACCGGGAGCGGCCTCAATGAGCAGTTCTTC.

This clone has only a few counts. CDR3 sequence (DNA): TGTGCCACCAGCAGAGATAGGGAGGGGCCCCAGCATTTT. Encoded protein: CATSRDREGPQHF. The chain recombines TRBV15 with TRBJ1-5; D unclear. V was pared by 0 bases and J by 9 bases, with 9 bases between. Germline assignment: CDR1 LNHNV and CDR2 YYDKDF (reference sequence). This CDR3 is built from 13 residues.

The CDR3 coding sequence is TGCGCCAGCAGCCGGACAGGGATTGGCGAAGCTTTCTTT. Its translation is CASSRTGIGEAFF. This chain uses TRBV4-1 with TRBJ1-1; 8 nucleotides line up with TRBD1. CDR1 is MGHRA, CDR2 YSYEKL, per germline. The CDR3 runs to 13 residues. Trimming at V came to 4 bases and at J to 8 bases, leaving 6 bases not matched to a gene.

The V and J genes are TRBV12-3 or TRBV12-4 and TRBJ2-7; D call uncertain. This CDR3 contains 13 residues. Trimming took 4 bases from V and 2 from J, leaving 9 bases between them. The CDR3 DNA sequence: TGTGCCAGCAGTTACTCAAACGCCTACGAGCAGTACTTC. It encodes CASSYSNAYEQYF.